This TCR beta chain is drawn from a study of metastatic and nonmetastatic thyroid tumors. Looking at the study overall: Malignant thyroid and benign thyroid patients provided blood and tumor or nodule tissue whose repertoires were compared. Study observations and caveats: Patients with malignant thyroid tumors reportedly had significantly higher TCR beta diversity than those with benign nodules, in blood and tumor.

Patients had received no treatment of any kind before thyroid surgery. About this clone itself: Its specificity is unknown.

Germline CDR1 MDHEN, CDR2 SYDVKM. V gave up 6 bases and J gave up 4 bases, with 19 bases separating them. The CDR3 is made up of 16 amino acids. MiXCR was used by TCRdb to re-call the PCR reads. The sample has 35,000 to 40,000 clones, under 30% seen once. The sequence was obtained from a male donor with papillary thyroid cancer or a benign thyroid nodule (not recorded which). Some clones in this sample may be carry-over from other donors' samples. The sequenced material came from blood. This chain links TRBV28 with TRBJ1-5; D gene ambiguous. The CDR3 spells CASRGLGSYRNQPQHF. The DNA for the CDR3 is TGTGCCAGCAGGGGGTTGGGGTCATATAGGAATCAGCCCCAGCATTTT. The variable domain in full, completed from reference TRBV28 and TRBJ1-5, reads DVKVTQSSRYLVKRTGEKVFLECVQDMDHENMFWYRQDPGLGLRLIYFSYDVKMKEKGDIPEGYSVSREKKERFSLILESASTNQTSMYLCASRGLGSYRNQPQHFGDGTRLSIL.